Listed below are T cell receptor beta chains from one sample, sequenced in a study of patients and donors after allogeneic stem cell transplantation. TCRdb fed the RT-PCR reads into MiXCR, producing one record per CDR3 protein. The sample contains roughly 190,000 distinct CDR3 sequences, approximately 41% of which appear only once. Sequenced input: blood, either unsorted or a sorted T cell fraction (not recorded which). All receptors come from a human donor who was either an allogeneic HSCT recipient or a stem cell or donor lymphocyte infusion donor (not recorded which). It is not recorded whose cells these are; they may come from a transplant donor. CDR3s include the opening cysteine and the closing phenylalanine or tryptophan. The D gene is left open where the match is weak. Clone size is given for some rows only: seen once, a few or many times, or a class if the clone is expanded.

size	V	D	J	CDR3	DNA
few	TRBV20-1	-	TRBJ1-3	CSAIGSGNTIYF	TGCAGTGCTATTGGCTCTGGAAACACCATATATTTT
few	TRBV20-1	-	TRBJ2-3	CSARGGTNTDTQYF	TGCAGTGCCAGGGGGGGAACCAACACAGATACGCAGTATTTT
-	TRBV25-1	-	TRBJ1-4	CASSEYTKINEKLFF	TGTGCCAGCAGTGAATATACAAAGATCAATGAAAAACTGTTTTTT
-	TRBV4-3	-	TRBJ2-7	CASATQGPGGYEQYF	TGCGCCAGCGCAACACAGGGCCCTGGGGGCTACGAGCAGTACTTC
-	TRBV20-1	TRBD2	TRBJ2-1	CSAGLAGGSSYNEQFF	TGCAGTGCAGGACTAGCGGGAGGTAGCTCCTACAATGAGCAGTTCTTC
-	TRBV5-1	-	TRBJ2-3	CASSLGRGTDTQYF	TGCGCCAGCAGCTTGGGCAGGGGAACAGATACGCAGTATTTT
-	TRBV14	-	TRBJ1-3	CASSQGLGPESGNTIYF	TGTGCCAGCAGCCAAGGGCTGGGGCCCGAATCTGGAAACACCATATATTTT
-	TRBV13	-	TRBJ2-5	CASSDGQKETQYF	TGTGCCAGCAGCGATGGACAGAAAGAGACCCAGTACTTC
-	TRBV12-3/TRBV12-4	TRBD1	TRBJ1-2	CASSFEGAGGYTF	TGTGCCAGCAGTTTTGAGGGGGCAGGCGGCTACACCTTC
-	TRBV4-2	-	TRBJ1-1	CASSQVSQKNTEAFF	TGTGCCAGCAGCCAAGTGAGCCAGAAAAACACTGAAGCTTTCTTT
-	TRBV6-2/TRBV6-3	-	TRBJ1-1	CASNWGTDELNRLNTEAFF	TGTGCCAGCAATTGGGGGACGGATGAACTAAACCGATTGAACACTGAAGCTTTCTTT
-	TRBV6-6	-	TRBJ2-5	CASSYRQVEEKETQYF	TGTGCCAGCAGTTACAGACAGGTGGAGGAAAAAGAGACCCAGTACTTC
-	TRBV10-3	-	TRBJ2-1	CATQGRLDGEQFF	TGTGCCACTCAAGGGCGCCTCGACGGTGAGCAGTTCTTC
-	TRBV7-2	TRBD1	TRBJ1-1	CASTRTGHEAFF	TGTGCCAGCACCCGGACAGGGCATGAAGCTTTCTTT
-	TRBV6-2/TRBV6-3	-	TRBJ1-1	CASSYWVGATEAFF	TGTGCCAGCAGTTACTGGGTCGGGGCCACTGAAGCTTTCTTT
few	TRBV24-1	TRBD2	TRBJ2-1	CATSQAGEPYNEQFF	TGTGCCACCAGTCAAGCGGGAGAGCCCTACAATGAGCAGTTCTTC
-	TRBV28	TRBD2	TRBJ2-7	CASSEPAGGPYEQYF	TGTGCCAGCAGTGAGCCAGCGGGAGGGCCCTACGAGCAGTACTTC
few	TRBV12-3/TRBV12-4	TRBD1	TRBJ2-7	CASSSRTGPYEQYF	TGTGCCAGCAGCTCTAGGACAGGCCCCTACGAGCAGTACTTC
few	TRBV29-1	-	TRBJ2-3	CSVADKATQYF	TGCAGCGTGGCGGACAAGGCGACGCAGTATTTT
-	TRBV30	-	TRBJ2-2	CAWGLSGTGELFF	TGTGCCTGGGGGTTATCAGGGACCGGGGAGCTGTTTTTT
-	TRBV9	-	TRBJ2-1	CASSVSDNEQFF	TGTGCCAGCAGCGTAAGCGACAATGAGCAGTTCTTC
-	TRBV6-6	-	TRBJ2-2	CASSYEGGWELFF	TGTGCCAGCAGTTACGAGGGGGGTTGGGAGCTGTTTTTT
few	TRBV10-3	-	TRBJ1-2	CAISDTTGNYGYTF	TGTGCCATCAGTGACACTACAGGGAACTATGGCTACACCTTC